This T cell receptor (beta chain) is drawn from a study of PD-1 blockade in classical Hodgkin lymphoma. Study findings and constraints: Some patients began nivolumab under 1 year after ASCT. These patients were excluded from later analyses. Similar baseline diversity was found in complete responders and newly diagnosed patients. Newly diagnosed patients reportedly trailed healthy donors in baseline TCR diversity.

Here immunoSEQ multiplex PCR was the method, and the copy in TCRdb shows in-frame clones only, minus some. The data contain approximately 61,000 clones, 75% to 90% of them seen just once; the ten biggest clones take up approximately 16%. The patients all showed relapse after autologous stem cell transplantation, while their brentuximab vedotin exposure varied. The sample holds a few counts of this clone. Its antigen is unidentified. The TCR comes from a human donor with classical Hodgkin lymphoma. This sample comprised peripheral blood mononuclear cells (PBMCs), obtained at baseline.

CDR3 protein: CASSEIVGRNRTIYF. The DNA of the CDR3 is TGTGCCAGCAGTGAGATTGTGGGAAGAAACCGCACCATATATTTT. This sequence joins TRBV6-1 and TRBJ1-3; no reliable D call. The germline V and J ends were trimmed by 3 bases and 9 bases, with 18 bases remaining between them. CDR3 size: 15 residues. Per germline, CDR1 MNHNS and CDR2 SASEGT.